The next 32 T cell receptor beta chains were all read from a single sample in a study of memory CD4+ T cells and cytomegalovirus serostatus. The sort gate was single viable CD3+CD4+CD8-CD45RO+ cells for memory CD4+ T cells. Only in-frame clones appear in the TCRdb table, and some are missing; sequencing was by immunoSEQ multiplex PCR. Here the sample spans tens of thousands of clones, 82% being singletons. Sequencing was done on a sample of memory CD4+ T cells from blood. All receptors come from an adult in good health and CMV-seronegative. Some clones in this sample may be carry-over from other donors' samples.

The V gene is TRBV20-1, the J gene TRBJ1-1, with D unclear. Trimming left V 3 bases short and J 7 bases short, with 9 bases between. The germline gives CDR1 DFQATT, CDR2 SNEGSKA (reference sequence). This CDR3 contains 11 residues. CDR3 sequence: CSASPRGEAFF. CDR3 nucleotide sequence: TGCAGTGCTAGCCCGCGGGGTGAAGCTTTCTTT.

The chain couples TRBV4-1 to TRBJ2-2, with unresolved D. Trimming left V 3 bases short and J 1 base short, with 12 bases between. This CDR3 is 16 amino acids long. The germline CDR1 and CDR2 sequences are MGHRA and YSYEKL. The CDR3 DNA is TGCGCCAGCAGCCAGGTAGGACGGAAGAACACCGGGGAGCTGTTTTTT. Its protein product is CASSQVGRKNTGELFF.

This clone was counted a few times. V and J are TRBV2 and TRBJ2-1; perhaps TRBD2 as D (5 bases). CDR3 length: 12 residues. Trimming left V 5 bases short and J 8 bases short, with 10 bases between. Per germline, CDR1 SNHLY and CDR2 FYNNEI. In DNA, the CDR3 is TGTGCCAGCAGTCCAAGACTATATGAGCAGTTCTTC. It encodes CASSPRLYEQFF.

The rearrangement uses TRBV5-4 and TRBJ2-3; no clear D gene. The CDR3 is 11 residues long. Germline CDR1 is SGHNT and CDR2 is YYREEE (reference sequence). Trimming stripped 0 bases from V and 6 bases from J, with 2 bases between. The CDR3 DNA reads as TGTGCCAGCAGCTTGGGGGATACGCAGTATTTT. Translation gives CASSLGDTQYF.

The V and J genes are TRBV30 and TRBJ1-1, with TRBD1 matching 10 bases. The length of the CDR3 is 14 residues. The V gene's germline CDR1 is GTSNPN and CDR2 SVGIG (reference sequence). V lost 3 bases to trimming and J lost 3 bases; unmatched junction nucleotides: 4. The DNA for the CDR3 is TGTGCCTGGAGCGCGGGACAGGGGTACACTGAAGCTTTCTTT. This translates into CAWSAGQGYTEAFF.

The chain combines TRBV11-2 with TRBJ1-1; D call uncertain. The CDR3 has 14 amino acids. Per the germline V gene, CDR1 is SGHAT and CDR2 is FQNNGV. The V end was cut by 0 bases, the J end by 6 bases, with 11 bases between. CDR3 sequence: CASSLDPYYAEAFF. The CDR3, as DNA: TGTGCCAGCAGCTTAGATCCGTATTACGCTGAAGCTTTCTTT. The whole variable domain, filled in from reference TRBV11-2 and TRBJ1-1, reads EAGVAQSPRYKIIEKRQSVAFWCNPISGHATLYWYQQILGQGPKLLIQFQNNGVVDDSQLPKDRFSAERLKGVDSTLKIQPAKLEDSAVYLCASSLDPYYAEAFFGQGTRLTVV.

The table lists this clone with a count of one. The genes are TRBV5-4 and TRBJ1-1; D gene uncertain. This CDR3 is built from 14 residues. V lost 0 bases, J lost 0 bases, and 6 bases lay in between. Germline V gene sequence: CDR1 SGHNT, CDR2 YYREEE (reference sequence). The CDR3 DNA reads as TGTGCCAGCAGCTTGGACCTGATGAACACTGAAGCTTTCTTT. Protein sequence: CASSLDLMNTEAFF.

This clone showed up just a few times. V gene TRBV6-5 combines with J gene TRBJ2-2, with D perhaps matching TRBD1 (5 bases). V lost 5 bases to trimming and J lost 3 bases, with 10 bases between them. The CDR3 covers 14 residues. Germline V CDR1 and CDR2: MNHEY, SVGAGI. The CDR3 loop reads CASSRGWDTGELFF. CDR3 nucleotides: TGTGCCAGCAGTAGGGGTTGGGACACCGGGGAGCTGTTTTTT.

The CDR3 DNA follows: TGTGCCAGCAGCTTAAGTTCGTCGGGCGAGCAGTACTTC. Translation: CASSLSSSGEQYF. The chain uses TRBV7-2 and TRBJ2-7; D call uncertain. Germline V gene data show CDR1 as SGHTA and CDR2 as FQGNSA. V was pared by 2 bases and J by 6 bases, with 11 bases between. The CDR3 is 13 residues long.

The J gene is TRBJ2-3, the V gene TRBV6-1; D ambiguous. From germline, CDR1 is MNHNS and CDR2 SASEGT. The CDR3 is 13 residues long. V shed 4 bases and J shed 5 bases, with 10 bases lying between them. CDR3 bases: TGTGCCAGCAGTGCGATCCCAGAAGATACGCAGTATTTT. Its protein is CASSAIPEDTQYF.

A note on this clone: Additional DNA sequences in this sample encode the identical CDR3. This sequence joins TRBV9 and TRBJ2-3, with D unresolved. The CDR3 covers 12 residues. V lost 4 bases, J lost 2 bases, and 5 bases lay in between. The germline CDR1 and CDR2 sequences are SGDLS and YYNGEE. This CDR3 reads CASSSNTDTQYF. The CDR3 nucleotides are TGTGCCAGCAGCTCGAACACAGATACGCAGTATTTT.

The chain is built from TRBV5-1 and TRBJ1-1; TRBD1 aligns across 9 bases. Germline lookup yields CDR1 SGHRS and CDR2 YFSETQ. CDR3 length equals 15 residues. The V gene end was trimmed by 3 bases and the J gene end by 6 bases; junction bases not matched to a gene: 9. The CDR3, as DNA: TGCGCCAGCAGCTGGGGGGACAGGGATAACGCTGAAGCTTTCTTT. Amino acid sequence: CASSWGDRDNAEAFF.

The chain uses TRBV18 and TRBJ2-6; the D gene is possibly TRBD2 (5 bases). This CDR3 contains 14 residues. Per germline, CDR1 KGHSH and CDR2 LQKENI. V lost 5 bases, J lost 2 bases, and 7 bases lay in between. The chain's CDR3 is CASSLRAGANVLTF. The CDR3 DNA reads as TGTGCCAGCTCATTGCGGGCTGGGGCCAACGTCCTGACTTTC. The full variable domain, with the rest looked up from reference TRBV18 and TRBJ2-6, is NAGVMQNPRHLVRRRGQEARLRCSPMKGHSHVYWYRQLPEEGLKFMVYLQKENIIDESGMPKERFSAEFPKEGPSILRIQQVVRGDSAAYFCASSLRAGANVLTFGAGSRLTVL.

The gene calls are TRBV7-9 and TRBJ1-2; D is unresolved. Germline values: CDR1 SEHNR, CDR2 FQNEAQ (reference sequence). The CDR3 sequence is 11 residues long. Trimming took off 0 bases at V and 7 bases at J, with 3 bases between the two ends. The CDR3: CASSLASGYTF. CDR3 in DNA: TGTGCCAGCAGCTTAGCTTCTGGCTACACCTTC.

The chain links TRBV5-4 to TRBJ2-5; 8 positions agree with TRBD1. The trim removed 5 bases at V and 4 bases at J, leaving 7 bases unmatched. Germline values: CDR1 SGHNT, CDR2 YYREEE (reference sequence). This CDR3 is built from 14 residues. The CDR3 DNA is TGTGCCAGCAGAGCCGGGACAGGATCAGAGACCCAGTACTTC. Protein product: CASRAGTGSETQYF.

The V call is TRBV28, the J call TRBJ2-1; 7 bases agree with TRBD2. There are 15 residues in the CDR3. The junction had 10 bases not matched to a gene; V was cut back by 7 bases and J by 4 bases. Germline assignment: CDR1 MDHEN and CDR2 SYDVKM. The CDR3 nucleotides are TGTGCCAGCATCGCCGGCGGGAGAGATTACAATGAGCAGTTCTTC. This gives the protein CASIAGGRDYNEQFF.

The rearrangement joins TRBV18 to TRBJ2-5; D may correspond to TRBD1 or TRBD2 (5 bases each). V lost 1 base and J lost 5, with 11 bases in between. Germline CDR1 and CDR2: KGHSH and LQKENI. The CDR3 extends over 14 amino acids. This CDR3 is CASSPQSGTETQYF. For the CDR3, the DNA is TGTGCCAGCTCACCACAATCAGGGACGGAGACCCAGTACTTC. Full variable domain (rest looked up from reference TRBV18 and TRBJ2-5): NAGVMQNPRHLVRRRGQEARLRCSPMKGHSHVYWYRQLPEEGLKFMVYLQKENIIDESGMPKERFSAEFPKEGPSILRIQQVVRGDSAAYFCASSPQSGTETQYFGPGTRLLVL.

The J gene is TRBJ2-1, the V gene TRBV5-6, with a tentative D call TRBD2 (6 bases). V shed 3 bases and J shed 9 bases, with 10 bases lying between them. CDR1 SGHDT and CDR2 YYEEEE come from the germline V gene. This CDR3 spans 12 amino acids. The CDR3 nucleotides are TGTGCCAGCAGCTGGGGACTTGGTGAGCAGTTCTTC. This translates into CASSWGLGEQFF.

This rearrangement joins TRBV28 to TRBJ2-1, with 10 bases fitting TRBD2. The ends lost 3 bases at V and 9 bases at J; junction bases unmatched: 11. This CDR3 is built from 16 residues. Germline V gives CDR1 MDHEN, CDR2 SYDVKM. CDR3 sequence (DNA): TGTGCCAGCAGTTTTTGGACTAGCGGATTCAGGGGTGAGCAGTTCTTC. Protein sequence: CASSFWTSGFRGEQFF.

CDR3: CASSESAGTITDTQYF. CDR3 in DNA: TGTGCCAGCAGTGAATCTGCAGGGACGATCACAGATACGCAGTATTTT. This sequence joins TRBV25-1 and TRBJ2-3; either TRBD1 or TRBD2 may supply D (5 bases each). Per the germline V gene, CDR1 is MGHDK and CDR2 is SYGVNS. This CDR3 is built from 16 residues. V lost 1 base to trimming and J lost 2 bases, with 13 bases between them. The complete variable domain, with remaining parts taken from reference TRBV25-1 and TRBJ2-3, reads EADIYQTPRYLVIGTGKKITLECSQTMGHDKMYWYQQDPGMELHLIHYSYGVNSTEKGDLSSESTVSRIRTEHFPLTLESARPSHTSQYLCASSESAGTITDTQYFGPGTRLTVL.

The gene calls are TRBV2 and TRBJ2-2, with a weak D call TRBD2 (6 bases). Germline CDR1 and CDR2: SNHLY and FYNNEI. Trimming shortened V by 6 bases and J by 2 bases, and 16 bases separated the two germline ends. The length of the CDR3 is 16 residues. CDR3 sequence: CASRPRLALNTGELFF. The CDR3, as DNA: TGTGCCAGCAGGCCCCGGCTAGCGCTAAACACCGGGGAGCTGTTTTTT.

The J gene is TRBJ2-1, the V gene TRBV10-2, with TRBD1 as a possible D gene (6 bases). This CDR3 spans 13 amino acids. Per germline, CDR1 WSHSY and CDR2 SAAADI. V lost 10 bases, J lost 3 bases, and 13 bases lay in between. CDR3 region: CATAGVVYNEQFF. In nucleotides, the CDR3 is TGCGCCACCGCAGGGGTTGTCTACAATGAGCAGTTCTTC.

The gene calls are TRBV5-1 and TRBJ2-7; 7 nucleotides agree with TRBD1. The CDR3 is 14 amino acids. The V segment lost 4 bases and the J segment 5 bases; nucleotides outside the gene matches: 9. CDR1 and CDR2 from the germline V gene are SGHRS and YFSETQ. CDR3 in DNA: TGCGCCAGCAGCCCCACAGGGGCAGGAGACGAGCAGTACTTC. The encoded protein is CASSPTGAGDEQYF. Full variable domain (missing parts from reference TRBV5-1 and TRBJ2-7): KAGVTQTPRYLIKTRGQQVTLSCSPISGHRSVSWYQQTPGQGLQFLFEYFSETQRNKGNFPGRFSGRQFSNSRSEMNVSTLELGDSALYLCASSPTGAGDEQYFGPGTRLTVT.

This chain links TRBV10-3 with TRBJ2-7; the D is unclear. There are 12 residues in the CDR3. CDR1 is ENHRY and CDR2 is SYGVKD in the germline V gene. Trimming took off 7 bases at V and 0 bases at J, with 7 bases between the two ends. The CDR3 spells CAIKASSYEQYF. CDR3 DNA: TGTGCCATCAAGGCTAGCTCCTACGAGCAGTACTTC.

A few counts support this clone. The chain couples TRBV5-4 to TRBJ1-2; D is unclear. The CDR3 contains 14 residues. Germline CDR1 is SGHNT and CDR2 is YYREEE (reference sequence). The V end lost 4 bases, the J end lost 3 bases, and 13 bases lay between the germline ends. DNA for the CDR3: TGTGCCAGCAGCCAAGAGGACGGCGACTATGGCTACACCTTC. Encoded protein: CASSQEDGDYGYTF.

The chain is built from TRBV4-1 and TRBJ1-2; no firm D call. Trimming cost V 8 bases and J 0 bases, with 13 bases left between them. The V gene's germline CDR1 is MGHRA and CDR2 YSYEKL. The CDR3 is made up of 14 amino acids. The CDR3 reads CASAPGPANYGYTF. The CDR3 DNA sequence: TGCGCCAGCGCTCCGGGCCCAGCTAACTATGGCTACACCTTC.

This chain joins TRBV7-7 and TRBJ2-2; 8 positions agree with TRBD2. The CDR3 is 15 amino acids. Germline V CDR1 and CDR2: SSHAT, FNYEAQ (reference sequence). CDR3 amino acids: CASGTGARNTGELFF. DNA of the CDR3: TGTGCTAGCGGGACGGGGGCGCGGAACACCGGGGAGCTGTTTTTT.

This CDR3 reads CASSQTTGLNTEAFF. CDR3 nucleotide sequence: TGCGCCAGCAGTCAAACCACGGGTTTGAACACTGAAGCTTTCTTT. The J gene is TRBJ1-1, the V gene TRBV5-1; the D is unclear. The CDR3 is 15 amino acids. Germline lookup yields CDR1 SGHRS and CDR2 YFSETQ. V lost 5 bases and J 0 bases, leaving 14 bases between the germline ends.

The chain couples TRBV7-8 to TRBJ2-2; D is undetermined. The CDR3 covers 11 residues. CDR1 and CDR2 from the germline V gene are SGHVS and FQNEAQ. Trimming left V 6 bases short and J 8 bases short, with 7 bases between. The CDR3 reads CASSLTGELFF. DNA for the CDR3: TGTGCCAGCAGTCTGACGGGGGAGCTGTTTTTT.

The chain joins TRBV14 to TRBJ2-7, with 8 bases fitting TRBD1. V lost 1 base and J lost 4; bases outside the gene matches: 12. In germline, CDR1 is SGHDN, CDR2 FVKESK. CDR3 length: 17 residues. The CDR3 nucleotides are TGTGCCAGCAGCCAAGTTATCTCGGCAGGGGGCGGGTACGAGCAGTACTTC. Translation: CASSQVISAGGGYEQYF.

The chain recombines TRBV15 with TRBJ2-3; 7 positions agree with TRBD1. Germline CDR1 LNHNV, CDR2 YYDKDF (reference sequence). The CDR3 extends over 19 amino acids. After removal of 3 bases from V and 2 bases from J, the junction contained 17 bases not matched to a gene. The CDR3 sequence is CATSRRPRTRGPITDTQYF. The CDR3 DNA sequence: TGTGCCACCAGCAGGAGGCCCCGGACAAGGGGGCCAATCACAGATACGCAGTATTTT.

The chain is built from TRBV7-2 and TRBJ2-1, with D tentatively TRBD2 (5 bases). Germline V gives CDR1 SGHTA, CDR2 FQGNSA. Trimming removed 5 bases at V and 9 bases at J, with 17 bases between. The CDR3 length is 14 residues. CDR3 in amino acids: CASSPLQLGGEQFF. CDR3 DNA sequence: TGTGCCAGCAGCCCGCTCCAACTAGGAGGTGAGCAGTTCTTC. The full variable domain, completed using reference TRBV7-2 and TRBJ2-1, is GAGVSQSPSNKVTEKGKDVELRCDPISGHTALYWYRQSLGQGLEFLIYFQGNSAPDKSGLPSDRFSAERTGGSVSTLTIQRTQQEDSAVYLCASSPLQLGGEQFFGPGTRLTVL.